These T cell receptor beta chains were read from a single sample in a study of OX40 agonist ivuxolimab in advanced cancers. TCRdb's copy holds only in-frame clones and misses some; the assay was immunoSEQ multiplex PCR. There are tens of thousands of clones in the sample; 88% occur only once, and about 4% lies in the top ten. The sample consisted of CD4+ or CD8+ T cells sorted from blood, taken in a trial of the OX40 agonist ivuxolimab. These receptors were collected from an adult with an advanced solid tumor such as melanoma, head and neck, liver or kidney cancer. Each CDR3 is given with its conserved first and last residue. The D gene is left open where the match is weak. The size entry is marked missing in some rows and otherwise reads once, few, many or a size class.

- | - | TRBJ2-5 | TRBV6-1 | CASSVIGGQETQYF | TGTGCCAGCAGTGTTATCGGGGGCCAAGAGACCCAGTACTTC
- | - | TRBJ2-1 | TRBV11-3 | CASSLSSIGEQFF | TGTGCCAGCAGCTTAAGCTCCATCGGGGAGCAGTTCTTC
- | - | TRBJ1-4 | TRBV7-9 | CASSLELGEVGEKLFF | TGTGCCAGCAGCTTAGAGTTGGGGGAGGTCGGCGAAAAACTGTTTTTT
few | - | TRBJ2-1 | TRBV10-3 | CAISGSGSRYEQFF | TGTGCCATCAGTGGGTCGGGATCGCGCTATGAGCAGTTCTTC
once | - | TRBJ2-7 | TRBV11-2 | CASSLLVGSGYEQYF | TGTGCCAGCAGCTTACTAGTGGGAAGTGGGTACGAGCAGTACTTC
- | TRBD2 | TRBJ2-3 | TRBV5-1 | CASAREGQADTQYF | TGCGCCTCCGCACGGGAGGGCCAGGCAGATACGCAGTATTTT
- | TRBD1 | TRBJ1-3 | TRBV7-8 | CASSLVRVTGVSKRGNTIYF | TGTGCCAGCAGCTTAGTACGAGTGACAGGGGTTTCGAAGCGTGGAAACACCATATATTTT
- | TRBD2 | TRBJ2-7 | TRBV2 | CATRGLAGGDEQYF | TGTGCTACCAGAGGTCTAGCGGGAGGCGACGAGCAGTACTTC
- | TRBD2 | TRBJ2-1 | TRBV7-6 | CASSQSAGGTYNEQFF | TGTGCCAGCAGCCAATCAGCGGGAGGGACCTACAATGAGCAGTTCTTC
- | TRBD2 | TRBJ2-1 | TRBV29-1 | CSVEEGSGNSYNEQFF | TGCAGCGTTGAAGAGGGGAGCGGGAACTCCTACAATGAGCAGTTCTTC
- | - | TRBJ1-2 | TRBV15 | CATSRGGGGDYGYTF | TGTGCCACCAGCAGAGGGGGCGGGGGTGACTATGGCTACACCTTC
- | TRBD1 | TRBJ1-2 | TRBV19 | CASSTRTGEGYTF | TGTGCCAGTAGTACCCGGACAGGGGAGGGCTACACCTTC
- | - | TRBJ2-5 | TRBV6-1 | CASSEQLMAETQYF | TGTGCCAGCAGTGAACAGCTGATGGCAGAGACCCAGTACTTC
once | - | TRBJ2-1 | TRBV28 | CASSLVGRGDNEQFF | TGTGCCAGCAGTTTAGTCGGGAGAGGGGACAATGAGCAGTTCTTC
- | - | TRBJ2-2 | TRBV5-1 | CASSLTVIDTGELFF | TGCGCCAGCAGCTTGACCGTAATTGACACCGGGGAGCTGTTTTTT
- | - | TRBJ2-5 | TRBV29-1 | CSVEINSLQETQYF | TGCAGCGTTGAAATTAACAGCCTCCAAGAGACCCAGTACTTC
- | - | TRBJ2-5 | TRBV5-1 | CASSLSGNTQETQYF | TGCGCCAGCAGCTTGTCGGGGAATACCCAAGAGACCCAGTACTTC
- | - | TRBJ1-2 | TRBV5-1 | CASSSQGQDYGYTF | TGCGCCAGCAGCTCCCAGGGTCAGGACTATGGCTACACCTTC
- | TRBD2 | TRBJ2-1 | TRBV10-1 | CASSESLAGDYEQFF | TGCGCCAGCAGTGAGTCTCTAGCGGGAGACTATGAGCAGTTCTTC
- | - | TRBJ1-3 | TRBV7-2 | CASSAGRSGNTIYF | TGTGCCAGCAGCGCCGGACGCTCTGGAAACACCATATATTTT
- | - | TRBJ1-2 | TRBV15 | CATSTGLDYGYTF | TGTGCCACCAGCACAGGGTTGGACTATGGCTACACCTTC
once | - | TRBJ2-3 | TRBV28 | CASSFDTTDTQYF | TGTGCCAGCAGTTTCGATACAACAGATACGCAGTATTTT
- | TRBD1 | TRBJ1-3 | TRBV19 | CATGRTGNGNTIYF | TGTGCCACCGGGAGGACAGGCAACGGAAACACCATATATTTT
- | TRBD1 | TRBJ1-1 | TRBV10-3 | CAITDTGGTEAFF | TGTGCCATCACCGATACAGGGGGAACTGAAGCTTTCTTT
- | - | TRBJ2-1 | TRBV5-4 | CASSLAPYNEQFF | TGTGCCAGCAGCTTGGCTCCCTACAATGAGCAGTTCTTC
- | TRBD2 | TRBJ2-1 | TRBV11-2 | CASSSPRLANSSSYNEQFF | TGTGCCAGCAGTTCCCCTAGACTAGCGAATAGTAGCTCCTACAATGAGCAGTTCTTC
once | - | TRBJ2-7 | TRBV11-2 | CASSLERERTYDQYF | TGTGCCAGCAGCTTAGAACGGGAGCGGACCTACGATCAGTACTTC
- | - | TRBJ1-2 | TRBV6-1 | CASSEAIRGGYTF | TGTGCCAGCAGTGAAGCTATCCGCGGAGGCTACACCTTC
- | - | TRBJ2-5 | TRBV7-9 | CASSKQETQYF | TGTGCCAGCAGCAAACAAGAGACCCAGTACTTC
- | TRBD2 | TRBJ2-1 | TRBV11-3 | CASSLRGSSYNEQFF | TGTGCCAGCAGCTTACGCGGGAGCTCCTACAATGAGCAGTTCTTC
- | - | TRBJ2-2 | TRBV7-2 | CASSSTANTGELFF | TGTGCCAGCAGCTCTACCGCGAACACCGGGGAGCTGTTTTTT
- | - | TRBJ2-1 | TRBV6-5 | CASSGLYNEQFF | TGTGCCAGCAGTGGCCTCTACAATGAGCAGTTCTTC
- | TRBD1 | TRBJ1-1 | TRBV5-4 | CASSSGTGGNTEAFF | TGTGCCAGCAGCTCCGGGACAGGGGGTAACACTGAAGCTTTCTTT
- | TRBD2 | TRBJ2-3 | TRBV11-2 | CASSWGLLTDTQYF | TGTGCCAGCAGCTGGGGACTATTGACAGATACGCAGTATTTT
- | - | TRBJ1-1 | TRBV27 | CASSPLSTARRTEAFF | TGTGCCAGCAGCCCACTATCGACAGCCCGAAGGACTGAAGCTTTCTTT
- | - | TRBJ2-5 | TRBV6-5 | CASSEGVTQYF | TGTGCCAGCAGTGAAGGGGTGACCCAGTACTTC
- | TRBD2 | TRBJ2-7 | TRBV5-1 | CASSPYQLAGAHEQYF | TGCGCCAGCAGCCCCTACCAACTAGCGGGAGCCCACGAGCAGTACTTC
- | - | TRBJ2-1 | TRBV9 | CASSAQFGNEQFF | TGTGCCAGCAGCGCCCAGTTTGGCAATGAGCAGTTCTTC
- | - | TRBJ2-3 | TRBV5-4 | CASSLGSGLTDTQYF | TGTGCCAGCAGCTTGGGTAGCGGACTCACAGATACGCAGTATTTT
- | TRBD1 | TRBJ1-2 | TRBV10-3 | CAINPGQGLLYGYTF | TGTGCCATCAACCCGGGACAGGGCCTTTTGTATGGCTACACCTTC
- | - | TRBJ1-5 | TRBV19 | CASMVGSNQPQHF | TGTGCCAGTATGGTTGGCAGCAATCAGCCCCAGCATTTT
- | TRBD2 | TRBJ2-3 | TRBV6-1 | CASMTGLAGADTQYF | TGTGCCAGCATGACGGGACTAGCGGGAGCAGATACGCAGTATTTT